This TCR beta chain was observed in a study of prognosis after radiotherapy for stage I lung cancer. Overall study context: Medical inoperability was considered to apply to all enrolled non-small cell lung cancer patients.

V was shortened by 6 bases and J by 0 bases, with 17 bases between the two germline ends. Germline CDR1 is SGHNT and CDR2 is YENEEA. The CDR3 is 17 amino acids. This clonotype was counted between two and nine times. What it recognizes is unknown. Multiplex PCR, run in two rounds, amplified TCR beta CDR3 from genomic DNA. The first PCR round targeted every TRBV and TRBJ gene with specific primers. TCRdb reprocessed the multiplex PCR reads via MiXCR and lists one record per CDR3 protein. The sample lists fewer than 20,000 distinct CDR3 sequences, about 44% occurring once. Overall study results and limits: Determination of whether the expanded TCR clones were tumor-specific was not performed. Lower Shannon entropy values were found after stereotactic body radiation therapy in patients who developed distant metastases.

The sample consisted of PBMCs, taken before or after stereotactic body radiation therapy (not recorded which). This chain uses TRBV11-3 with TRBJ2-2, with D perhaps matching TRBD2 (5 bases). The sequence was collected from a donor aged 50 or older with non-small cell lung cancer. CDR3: CASSPTLAHANTGELFF. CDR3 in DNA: TGTGCCAGCAGTCCTACTCTAGCTCATGCGAACACCGGGGAGCTGTTTTTT.